This is a list of T cell receptor beta chains from one sample in a study of vaccination effects on CD4 cells after COVID-19. These receptors are not linked to any known antigen. Here immunoSEQ multiplex PCR was the method, and the copy in TCRdb shows in-frame clones only, minus some. The table has tens of thousands of clones, around 74% seen once; the top ten hold approximately 2%. Here the sequenced sample was CD4+ T cells from PBMCs cultured without peptide, taken after COVID-19 vaccination. The receptors here all came from a human donor who received a COVID-19 vaccine. The CDR3 runs from the conserved cysteine through the conserved F or W.

J gene | V gene | CDR3 protein
TRBJ2-5 | TRBV11-2 | CASSSMGVRETQYF
TRBJ1-1 | TRBV5-1 | CASSFRGRDEAFF
TRBJ2-3 | TRBV27 | CASSLERNTDTQYF
TRBJ1-1 | TRBV3-1/TRBV3-2 | CASSQDGRGEDTEAFF
TRBJ2-1 | TRBV29-1 | CSVNPLLGNEQFF
TRBJ1-3 | TRBV5-1 | CASKSGSGNTIYF
TRBJ1-5 | TRBV19 | CASSIKAVAVGQPQHF
TRBJ2-1 | TRBV1 | CTSSPGGRSYNEQFF
TRBJ2-5 | TRBV9 | CASSPRPGETQYF
TRBJ1-2 | TRBV5-1 | CASSLAGDRGDGYTF
TRBJ1-1 | TRBV19 | CASSIQASMEAFF
TRBJ2-1 | TRBV4-1 | CASSQAPASGGVNEQFF
TRBJ2-3 | TRBV12-5 | CASGLGEGYPQYF
TRBJ2-2 | TRBV2 | CASNRENTGELFF
TRBJ1-3 | TRBV10-3 | CAISDRVSGNTIYF
TRBJ2-3 | TRBV6-1 | CASSDRYLGDTSTDTQYF
TRBJ1-2 | TRBV3-1/TRBV3-2 | CASSRASTRTRGYTF
TRBJ2-2 | TRBV6-6 | CASTFQGSLGTGELFF
TRBJ2-2 | TRBV5-1 | CASSLERVGTANTGELFF
TRBJ2-1 | TRBV5-1 | CASSPSPSSIRQGEQFF
TRBJ2-1 | TRBV5-1 | CASSLAGTDRYNEQFF
TRBJ2-2 | TRBV7-9 | CASSSNTGELFF
TRBJ1-1 | TRBV6-1 | CASSGNRGQGNTEAFF
TRBJ2-1 | TRBV6-5 | CASRRSESSYNEQFF
TRBJ1-2 | TRBV7-7 | CASSLQAGGSYGYTF
TRBJ2-3 | TRBV19 | CASLPRDRGTDTQYF